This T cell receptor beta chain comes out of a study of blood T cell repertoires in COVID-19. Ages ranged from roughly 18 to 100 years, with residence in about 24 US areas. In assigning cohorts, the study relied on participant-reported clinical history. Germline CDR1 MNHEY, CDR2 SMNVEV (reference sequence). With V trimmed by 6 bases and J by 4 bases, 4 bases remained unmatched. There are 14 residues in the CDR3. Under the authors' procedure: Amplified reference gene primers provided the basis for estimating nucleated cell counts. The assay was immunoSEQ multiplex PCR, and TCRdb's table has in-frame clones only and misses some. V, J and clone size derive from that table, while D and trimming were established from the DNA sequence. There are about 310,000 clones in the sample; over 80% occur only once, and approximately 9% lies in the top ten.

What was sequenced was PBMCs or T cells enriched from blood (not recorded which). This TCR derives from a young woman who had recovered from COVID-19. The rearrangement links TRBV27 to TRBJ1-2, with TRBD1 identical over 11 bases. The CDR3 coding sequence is TGTGCCAGCAGCCTAGGGACAGGGGGCTATGGCTACACCTTC. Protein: CASSLGTGGYGYTF.